This record looks at one TCR beta chain sequence and its context. The V and J ends lost 3 bases and 5 bases, in that order; junction bases with no gene match: 4. The CDR3 loop spans 13 amino acids. Germline CDR1 SQVTM, CDR2 ANQGSEA. Generated by immunoSEQ multiplex PCR, the TCRdb table keeps only in-frame clones and is missing some. Of under 85,000 clones in the sample, roughly 93% were seen once. These data belong to a study of technical replicates of blood from several donors. This chain joins TRBV29-1 and TRBJ2-1; TRBD2 matches at 7 bases. This sequence was found in a human donor in good health. Specimen: T cells isolated from PBMCs. CDR3 sequence: CSVDTSDHNEQFF. As DNA, the CDR3 is TGCAGCGTTGATACTAGCGATCACAATGAGCAGTTCTTC.